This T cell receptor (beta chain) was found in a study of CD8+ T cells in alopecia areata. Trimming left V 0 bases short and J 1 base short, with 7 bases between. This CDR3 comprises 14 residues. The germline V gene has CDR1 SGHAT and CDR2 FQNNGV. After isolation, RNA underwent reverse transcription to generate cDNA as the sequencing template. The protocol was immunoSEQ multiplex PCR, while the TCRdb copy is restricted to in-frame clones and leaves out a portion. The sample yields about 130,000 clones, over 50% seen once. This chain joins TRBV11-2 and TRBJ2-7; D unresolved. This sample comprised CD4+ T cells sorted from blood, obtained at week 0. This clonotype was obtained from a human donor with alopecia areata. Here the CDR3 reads CASSLDPGSYEQYF. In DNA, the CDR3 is TGTGCCAGCAGCTTAGATCCAGGATCCTACGAGCAGTACTTC. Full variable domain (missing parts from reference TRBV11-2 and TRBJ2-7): EAGVAQSPRYKIIEKRQSVAFWCNPISGHATLYWYQQILGQGPKLLIQFQNNGVVDDSQLPKDRFSAERLKGVDSTLKIQPAKLEDSAVYLCASSLDPGSYEQYFGPGTRLTVT.